The present TCR beta chain was sequenced within a study of cytomegalovirus exposure and HLA in healthy donors. Study-level information: In a later analysis, the 120 or so validation repertoires were reported to have used the same platform as the 666 first-cohort repertoires.

Study-wide results and limits: Across donors, most TCRs were seen rarely, yet some public ones were widespread. There were a few CMV-associated chains whose specificity for CMV antigens was confirmed in vitro. Clusters of TCRs from the first cohort tended to co-occur in the 100 to 150 validation repertoires (as a later analysis found).

The method was immunoSEQ multiplex PCR; TCRdb's version includes in-frame clones alone and lacks a portion of them. The sample yields fewer than 300,000 clones, 88% seen once. A remark on this clone: The antigen is unknown.

Germline lookup yields CDR1 MDHEN and CDR2 SYDVKM. J lost 4 bases, V lost 5 bases, and 7 bases had no gene match. CDR3 length: 14 residues. The TCR comes from a woman under 30 in good health and CMV-seronegative. The sample was PBMCs. This sequence joins TRBV28 and TRBJ1-2; 7 bases align to TRBD1. CDR3 nucleotide sequence: TGTGCCAGCAGTCCCCCGGGACAGTTCTATGGCTACACCTTC. This gives the protein CASSPPGQFYGYTF.